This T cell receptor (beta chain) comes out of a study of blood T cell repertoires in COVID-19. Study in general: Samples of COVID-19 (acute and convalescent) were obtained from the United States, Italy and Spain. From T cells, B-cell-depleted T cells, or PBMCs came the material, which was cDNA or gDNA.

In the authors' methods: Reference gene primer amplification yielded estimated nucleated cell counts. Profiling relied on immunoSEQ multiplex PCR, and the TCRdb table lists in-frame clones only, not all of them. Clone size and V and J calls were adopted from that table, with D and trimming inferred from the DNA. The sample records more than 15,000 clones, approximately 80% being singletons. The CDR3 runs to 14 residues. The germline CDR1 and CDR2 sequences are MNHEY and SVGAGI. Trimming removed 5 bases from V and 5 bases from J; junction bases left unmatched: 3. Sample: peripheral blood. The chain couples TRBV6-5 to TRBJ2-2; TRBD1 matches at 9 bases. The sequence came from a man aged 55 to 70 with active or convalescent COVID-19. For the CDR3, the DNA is TGTGCCAGCAGTCGGGACAGGGAAACCGGGGAGCTGTTTTTT. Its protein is CASSRDRETGELFF.